The 6 T cell receptor beta chains reported below all come from one sample, sequenced in a study of tumor-infiltrating lymphocytes in localized non-small cell lung cancer (dated by TCRdb to about 2021). Library construction relied on the immunoSEQ multiplex PCR assay. TCRdb provides this immuneACCESS table in a form limited to in-frame rearrangements. Some clones are lacking; in checked studies, under half of them reflect an unresolved V gene, and why the rest are absent is not known. For this sample the table gives about 16,000 clones, of which roughly 69% were detected only once. 6.5% of the sample is held by the ten biggest clonotypes. Sequencing was performed on lung tumor tissue. The receptors derive from a human donor with non-small cell lung cancer.

The V and J genes are TRBV19 and TRBJ2-1; maybe TRBD1 (6 bases). This CDR3 comprises 17 residues. Between the trimmed V and J ends, which lost 4 bases and 2 bases, there was a span of 18 bases. Germline V gives CDR1 LNHDA, CDR2 SQIVND (reference sequence). DNA of the CDR3: TGTGCCAGTAGTAAAAGGGACAAACCCGTTCCCTACAATGAGCAGTTCTTC. Translating it yields CASSKRDKPVPYNEQFF.

The chain is built from TRBV7-9 and TRBJ2-7; D ambiguous. Per germline, CDR1 SEHNR and CDR2 FQNEAQ (reference sequence). The V end lost 4 bases, the J end lost 0 bases, and 10 bases lay between the germline ends. This CDR3 comprises 14 residues. This chain's CDR3 is CASSSRESSYEQYF. In nucleotides, the CDR3 is TGTGCCAGCAGCTCACGAGAGAGCTCCTACGAGCAGTACTTC.

CDR3 residues: CASSLVGLGANVLTF. CDR3 DNA sequence: TGTGCCAGCAGCTTGGTGGGGCTTGGGGCCAACGTCCTGACTTTC. The J gene is TRBJ2-6, the V gene TRBV5-6; the D gene is possibly TRBD1 (5 bases). The CDR3 has 15 amino acids. V was clipped by 0 bases and J by 3 bases, with 7 bases between them. Germline loops: CDR1 SGHDT, CDR2 YYEEEE.

This chain links TRBV6-5 with TRBJ2-7; D ambiguous. CDR1 and CDR2 (germline): MNHEY, SVGAGI. The V end was cut by 6 bases, the J end by 3 bases, with 9 bases between. This CDR3 region has 12 residues. CDR3: CASSLGDYEQYF. The CDR3 nucleotides are TGTGCCAGCAGCCTCGGAGACTACGAGCAGTACTTC.

The V call is TRBV7-2, the J call TRBJ2-7; no definite D call. Germline CDR1 reads SGHTA; CDR2 reads FQGNSA. The CDR3 consists of 14 residues. V was pared by 0 bases and J by 6 bases, with 12 bases between. As DNA, the CDR3 is TGTGCCAGCAGCTTAGCTATTAGAGGCAGCGAGCAGTACTTC. This translates into CASSLAIRGSEQYF.

The rearrangement joins TRBV19 to TRBJ2-5, with unresolved D. Germline V gives CDR1 LNHDA, CDR2 SQIVND (reference sequence). The CDR3 contains 13 residues. Trimming took off 5 bases at V and 2 bases at J, with 9 bases between the two ends. CDR3 protein: CASSLTLQETQYF. DNA for the CDR3: TGTGCCAGTAGTCTAACCCTACAAGAGACCCAGTACTTC.